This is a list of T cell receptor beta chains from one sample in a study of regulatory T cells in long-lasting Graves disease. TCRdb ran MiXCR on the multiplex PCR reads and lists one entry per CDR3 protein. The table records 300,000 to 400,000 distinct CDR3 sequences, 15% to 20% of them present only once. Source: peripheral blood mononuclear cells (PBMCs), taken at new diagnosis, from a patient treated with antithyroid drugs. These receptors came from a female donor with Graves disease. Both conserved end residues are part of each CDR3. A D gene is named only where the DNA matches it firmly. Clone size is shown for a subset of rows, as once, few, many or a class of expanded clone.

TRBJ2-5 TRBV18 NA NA CASSPLPDQETQYF TGTGCCAGCTCACCACTGCCAGACCAAGAGACCCAGTACTTC
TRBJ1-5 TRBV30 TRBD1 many CAWSTGTGANQPQHF TGTGCCTGGAGTACCGGGACAGGGGCAAATCAGCCCCAGCATTTT
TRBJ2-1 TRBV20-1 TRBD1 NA CSASSRQLLGQGAVF TGCAGTGCTAGCAGTCGCCAACTCCTTGGACAGGGTGCGGTCTTC
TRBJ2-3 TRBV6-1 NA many CASSEGGIKKDTQYF TGTGCCAGCAGTGAAGGTGGCATCAAGAAAGATACGCAGTATTTT
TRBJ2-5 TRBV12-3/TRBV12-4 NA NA CASSFGEGETQYF NA
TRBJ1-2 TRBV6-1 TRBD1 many CASSLSPGQHYGYTF TGTGCCAGCAGTCTCTCTCCGGGACAGCACTATGGCTACACCTTC
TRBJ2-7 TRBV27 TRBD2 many CASSLSNGLVSYEQYF TGTGCCAGCAGTTTATCAAATGGACTAGTCTCCTACGAGCAGTACTTC
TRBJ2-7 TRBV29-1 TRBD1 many CSVAFGTGVWEQYF TGCAGCGTTGCTTTCGGGACAGGTGTGTGGGAGCAGTACTTC
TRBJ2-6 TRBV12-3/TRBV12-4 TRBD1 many CASGTTGDAGANVLTF TGTGCCAGCGGAACAACAGGGGACGCTGGGGCCAACGTCCTGACTTTC
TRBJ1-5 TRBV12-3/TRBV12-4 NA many CASSFDTYSQPQHF TGTGCCAGCAGTTTCGATACCTACAGCCAGCCCCAGCATTTT
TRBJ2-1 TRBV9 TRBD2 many CASSQPLGLAEGPSYNEQFF TGTGCCAGCAGCCAACCACTCGGACTAGCGGAGGGCCCCTCCTACAATGAGCAGTTCTTC
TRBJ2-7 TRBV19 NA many CASGTGSYEQYF TGCGCCAGCGGAACAGGGTCCTACGAGCAGTACTTC
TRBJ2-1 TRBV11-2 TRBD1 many CASSLAGGLNEQFF TGTGCCAGCAGCTTAGCAGGGGGCCTAAATGAGCAGTTCTTC
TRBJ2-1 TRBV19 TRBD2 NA CASSLWEGGPHNEQFF TGTGCCAGTTCCCTATGGGAGGGAGGTCCCCACAATGAGCAGTTCTTC
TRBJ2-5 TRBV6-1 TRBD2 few CATSRLAGGAQRETQYF TGTGCCACGTCCAGACTAGCGGGAGGGGCCCAACGAGAGACCCAGTACTTC
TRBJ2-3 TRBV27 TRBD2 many CASSLYAGATTDTQYF TGTGCCAGCAGTTTATATGCGGGAGCTACCACAGATACGCAGTATTTT
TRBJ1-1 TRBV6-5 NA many CASSYSIGQGTEAFF TGTGCCAGCAGTTACTCGATAGGCCAAGGGACTGAAGCTTTCTTT
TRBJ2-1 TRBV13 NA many CASSLLAENNEQFF TGTGCCAGCAGCTTGTTAGCGGAGAACAATGAGCAGTTCTTC
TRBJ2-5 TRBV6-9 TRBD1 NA CASSSWTGAGETQYF TGTGCCAGCAGTTCCTGGACAGGGGCGGGCGAGACCCAGTACTTC
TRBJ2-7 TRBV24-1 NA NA CATSAPRGLGKNYEQYF TGTGCCACCAGTGCTCCTAGGGGTCTAGGAAAAAACTACGAGCAGTACTTC
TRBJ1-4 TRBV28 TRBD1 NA CASSRDRDKLFF TGTGCCAGCAGCCGGGACAGGGACAAACTGTTTTTT
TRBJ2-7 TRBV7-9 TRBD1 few CASSPVPGQGEQYF TGTGCCAGCAGCCCAGTCCCGGGACAGGGCGAGCAGTACTTC
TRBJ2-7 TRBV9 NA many CASSTQPSYEQYF TGTGCCAGCAGCACCCAGCCCTCCTACGAGCAGTACTTC
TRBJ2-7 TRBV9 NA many CASSVGFAQTGTEQYF TGTGCCAGCAGCGTAGGATTCGCGCAGACGGGGACGGAGCAGTACTTC
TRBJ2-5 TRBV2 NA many CASSGPSRTQETQYF TGTGCCAGCAGCGGTCCATCTCGCACCCAAGAGACCCAGTACTTC
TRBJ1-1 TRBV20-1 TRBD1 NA CSAEYRGNTEAFF TGCAGTGCTGAATACAGGGGGAACACTGAAGCTTTCTTT
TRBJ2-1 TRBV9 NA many CASSALGGATYNEQFF TGTGCCAGCAGCGCCCTAGGGGGGGCGACATACAATGAGCAGTTCTTC
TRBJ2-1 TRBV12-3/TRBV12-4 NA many CASSAGVEQFF TGTGCCAGCAGTGCGGGTGTTGAGCAGTTCTTC
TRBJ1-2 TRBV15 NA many CATSPRENYGYTF TGTGCCACCAGCCCACGAGAAAACTATGGCTACACCTTC
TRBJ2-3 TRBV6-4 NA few CASSDGSVGTDTQYF TGTGCCAGCAGTGACGGGAGCGTCGGCACAGATACGCAGTATTTT
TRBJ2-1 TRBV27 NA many CASSGWMGNAYNEQFF TGTGCCAGCAGTGGCTGGATGGGAAACGCATACAATGAGCAGTTCTTC
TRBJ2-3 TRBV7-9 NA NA CASSLAAGNTDTQYF TGTGCCAGCAGCTTAGCGGCGGGAAACACAGATACGCAGTATTTT
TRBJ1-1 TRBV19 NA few CASLDGGDSEAFF TGTGCCAGTCTTGACGGTGGTGATTCTGAAGCTTTCTTT
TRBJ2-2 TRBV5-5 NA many CASSFWSGSNTGELFF TGTGCCAGCAGCTTCTGGTCCGGTTCGAACACCGGGGAGCTGTTTTTT
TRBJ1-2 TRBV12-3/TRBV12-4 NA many CASSYRADLGPYGYTF TGTGCCAGCAGCTACCGGGCCGATTTAGGCCCATATGGCTACACCTTC
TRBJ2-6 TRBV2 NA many CASRLQGAGANVLTF TGTGCCAGCAGATTACAGGGAGCTGGGGCCAACGTCCTGACTTTC
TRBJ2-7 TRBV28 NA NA CAISPGSYEQYF TGCGCCATCTCCCCCGGCTCCTACGAGCAGTACTTC
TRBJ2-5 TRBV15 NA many CATSARAPGETQYF TGTGCCACCAGCGCCAGAGCCCCTGGAGAGACCCAGTACTTC
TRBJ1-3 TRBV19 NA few CAGGSWSGNTIYF TGTGCCGGAGGTAGTTGGTCTGGAAACACCATATATTTT
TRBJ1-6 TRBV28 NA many CASSLRAGSNSPLHF TGTGCCAGCAGTTTACGGGCAGGGAGTAATTCACCCCTCCACTTT
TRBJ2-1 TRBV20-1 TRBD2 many CSAQGLAGLDNEQFF TGCAGTGCCCAGGGACTAGCGGGATTAGACAATGAGCAGTTCTTC
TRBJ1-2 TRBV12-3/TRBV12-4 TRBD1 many CASSFRQGGLNLYGYTF TGTGCCAGCAGTTTTAGACAGGGGGGCTTGAATCTGTATGGCTACACCTTC
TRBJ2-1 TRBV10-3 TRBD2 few CAISAREGDNEQFF TGTGCCATCAGTGCCCGGGAGGGTGACAATGAGCAGTTCTTC
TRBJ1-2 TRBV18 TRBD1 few CASSTGTENYGYTF TGTGCCAGCTCGACCGGGACAGAAAACTATGGCTACACCTTC
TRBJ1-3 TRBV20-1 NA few CSAGTSGNTIYF TGCAGTGCTGGGACGTCTGGAAACACCATATATTTT